This T cell receptor beta chain was observed in a study of T cells expressing NK-cell markers. Study-level background: Beta-chain profiling covered CD3+CD56+NKG2C+, CD3+CD56+NKG2C- and CD3+CD56-NKG2C+ sorted subsets. HCMV seropositivity characterized seven of the eight sequenced donors, and seronegativity one.

Points on this clonotype: Its target is unknown.

The CDR3 sequence is 13 residues long. The study's findings and limits: The CD3+CD56-NKG2C+ fraction of a handful of donors was also led by these clonotypes.

TCRdb re-called the 5' RACE reads and shows each CDR3 protein once, DNA omitted. Its listing shows 500,000 to 600,000 distinct CDR3 sequences. The sequence was obtained from a man aged 18 to 30 in good health. Sample: blood T cells: a sorted CD56 or NKG2C T cell subset, CD4+ or CD8+ T cells, or bulk PBMC T cells (not recorded which). J is TRBJ2-2 and V is TRBV12-3 or TRBV12-4; there is no DNA to check the TCRdb D call of TRBD1. The CDR3 loop reads CASTTGVGGELFF.